A selection of T cell receptor beta chains follows, all from one sample in a study of human T cells and chemical hapten exposure. TCRdb called the RACE reads again in MiXCR, with one record for every CDR3 protein. Of some 250,000 distinct CDR3 sequences in the sample, roughly 8% are singletons; the top ten hold 0.9% to 1.5%. Sample: whole blood, taken in connection with sensitization to the hapten diphenylcyclopropenone (DPC). These TCRs come from a man between 18 and 29 years old with alopecia areata. Some clones in this sample may be carry-over from other donors' samples. Both conserved end residues are part of each CDR3. Each record gives: D gene, CDR3 length, J gene, clone size, V gene, CDR3 DNA, CDR3 protein. A D gene is named only where the DNA matches it firmly. For some rows the clone size is stated as once, few or many, or as a class when expanded; others skip it.

>TRBD2|15|TRBJ2-2|many|TRBV6-4
TGTGCCAGCAGTGACTCGACGGGGGGGGCCGGGGAGCTGTTTTTT
CASSDSTGGAGELFF
>-|15|TRBJ2-2|many|TRBV5-5
TGTGCCAGCAGCGGGACCACGACCTCCACCGGGGAGCTGTTTTTT
CASSGTTTSTGELFF
>TRBD1|16|TRBJ2-1|-|TRBV5-1
TGCGCCAGCAGCTGGAAACCGGGACAGGGTGTCAATGAGCAGTTCTTC
CASSWKPGQGVNEQFF
>TRBD2|15|TRBJ2-1|few|TRBV3-1
TGTGCCAGCAGAATAAGCGGGGGGGCTGAGAATGAGCAGTTCTTC
CASRISGGAENEQFF
>TRBD2|17|TRBJ2-3|-|TRBV5-1
TGCGCCAGCAGCTCATCACTAGCGGGGAGCAGCACAGATACGCAGTATTTT
CASSSSLAGSSTDTQYF
>-|16|TRBJ2-2|-|TRBV4-1
TGCGCCAGCAGCCAAGAGGTGGGGGCGAACACCGGGGAGCTGTTTTTT
CASSQEVGANTGELFF
>TRBD2|16|TRBJ2-3|few|TRBV5-1
TGCGCCAGCAGCTTGGTCGCGGGGGGGAGCACAGATACGCAGTATTTT
CASSLVAGGSTDTQYF
>-|16|TRBJ1-1|few|TRBV11-2
TGTGCCAGCAGCACCCCAAGGGTGGGCCTTCGAGGGGGAGCTTTCTTT
CASSTPRVGLRGGAFF
>-|15|TRBJ1-4|-|TRBV28
TGTGCCAGCACCCACCCAGGAAGCGGTAATGAAAATCTGTTTTTT
CASTHPGSGNENLFF
>-|12|TRBJ1-2|many|TRBV10-3
TGTGCCATCGGTAGCCCTAACTATGGCTACACCTTC
CAIGSPNYGYTF
>-|14|TRBJ1-2|-|TRBV5-1
TGCGCCAGCAGCTTCGAGGTGGATAACTATGGCTACACCTTC
CASSFEVDNYGYTF
>-|13|TRBJ1-6|few|TRBV7-2
TGTGCCAGCAGCGGTACAGTCAATTCACCCCTCCACTTT
CASSGTVNSPLHF
>TRBD2|16|TRBJ2-5|many|TRBV10-3
TGTGCCATCAGTGACGGACTAGCGGATAACCAAGAGACCCAGTACTTC
CAISDGLADNQETQYF
>-|16|TRBJ1-3|many|TRBV4-3
TGCGCCAGCAGCCAAGAGAGGGATCTATACGGAAACACCATATATTTT
CASSQERDLYGNTIYF
>-|14|TRBJ1-6|-|TRBV6-1
TGTGCCAGCAGGGACGGACGGTATAATTCACCCCTCCACTTT
CASRDGRYNSPLHF
>-|15|TRBJ2-4|-|TRBV5-1
TGCGCCAGCAGCTTGGTTGGGCGGGCTAAGAACATTCAGTACTTC
CASSLVGRAKNIQYF
>-|16|TRBJ1-1|few|TRBV10-3
TGTGCCATCAGTGAGAGAAGGGTAGTTGCGAACACTGAAGCTTTCTTT
CAISERRVVANTEAFF
>TRBD1|17|TRBJ1-1|-|TRBV7-2
TGTGCCAGCAGCTTAGCCAGGGGGCAGACACTGAACACTGAAGCTTTCTTT
CASSLARGQTLNTEAFF
>-|16|TRBJ1-5|-|TRBV6-5
TGTGCCAGCAGCCCCTACCGGGACAATAGCAATCAGCCCCAGCATTTT
CASSPYRDNSNQPQHF
>TRBD2|14|TRBJ2-1|-|TRBV11-2
TGTGCCAGCAGCCCTGGACTAGCTTACAATGAGCAGTTCTTC
CASSPGLAYNEQFF
>-|14|TRBJ1-6|-|TRBV6-5
TGTGCCAGCAGGCTGAGCTCCTATAATTCACCCCTCCACTTT
CASRLSSYNSPLHF
>TRBD2|14|TRBJ2-3|few|TRBV6-2/TRBV6-3
TGTGCCAGCTGCAGAACGGGGGGTACAGATACGCAGTATTTT
CASCRTGGTDTQYF
>TRBD1|15|TRBJ2-5|-|TRBV24-1
TGTGCCACCAGTGGCACGACAGGGACAGCAGAGACCCAGTACTTC
CATSGTTGTAETQYF
>-|16|TRBJ2-7|few|TRBV6-2/TRBV6-3
TGTGCCAGCAGAATAAGGACAGCTCTATGGGCCTACGAGCAGTACTTC
CASRIRTALWAYEQYF
>-|14|TRBJ1-1|many|TRBV4-1
TGCGCCAGCAGCCAAGAGCCGGCAGGCACTGAAGCTTTCTTT
CASSQEPAGTEAFF
>-|12|TRBJ1-2|-|TRBV6-1
TGTGCCAGCAGTGAATCCGGCCATGGCTACACCTTC
CASSESGHGYTF
>-|15|TRBJ1-5|many|TRBV15
TGTGCCACCAGCAGAGATTATGGAGGTAATCAGCCCCAGCATTTT
CATSRDYGGNQPQHF
>-|15|TRBJ2-1|-|TRBV12-3/TRBV12-4
TGTGCCAGCAGTCCGAGCAGGGGCTCCTACAATGAGCAGTTCTTC
CASSPSRGSYNEQFF
>TRBD1|16|TRBJ1-1|few|TRBV6-2/TRBV6-3
TGTGCCAGCAGTTCTCGGACAGGGGGCATTCACACTGAAGCTTTCTTT
CASSSRTGGIHTEAFF
>TRBD1|17|TRBJ1-3|many|TRBV15
TGTGCCACCAGCAGATCCCTAGGGGGCACGTCTGGAAACACCATATATTTT
CATSRSLGGTSGNTIYF
>TRBD1|14|TRBJ2-7|few|TRBV12-3/TRBV12-4
TGTGCCAGCACCCAGGACAGGTTCCGCTACGAGCAGTACTTC
CASTQDRFRYEQYF
>-|11|TRBJ1-2|-|TRBV5-1
TGCGCCAGCGGGGGGCTCTATGGCTACACCTTC
CASGGLYGYTF
>TRBD1|14|TRBJ1-5|-|TRBV6-2/TRBV6-3
TGTGCCAGCAGGCCCCGACAGGGACAACAGCCCCAGCATTTT
CASRPRQGQQPQHF